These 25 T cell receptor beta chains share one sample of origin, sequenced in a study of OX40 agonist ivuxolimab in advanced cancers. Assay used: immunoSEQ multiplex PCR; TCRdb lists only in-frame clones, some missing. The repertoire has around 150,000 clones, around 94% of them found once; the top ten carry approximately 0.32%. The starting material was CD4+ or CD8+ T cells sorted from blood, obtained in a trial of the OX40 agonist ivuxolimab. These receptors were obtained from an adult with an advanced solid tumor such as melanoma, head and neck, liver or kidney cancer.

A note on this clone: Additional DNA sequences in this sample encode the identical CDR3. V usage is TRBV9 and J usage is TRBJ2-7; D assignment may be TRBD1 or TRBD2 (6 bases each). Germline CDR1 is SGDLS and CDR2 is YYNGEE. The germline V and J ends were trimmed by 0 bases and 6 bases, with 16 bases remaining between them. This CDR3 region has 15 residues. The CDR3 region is CASSVGVGGTREQYF. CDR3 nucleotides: TGTGCCAGCAGCGTAGGGGTTGGGGGGACACGCGAGCAGTACTTC.

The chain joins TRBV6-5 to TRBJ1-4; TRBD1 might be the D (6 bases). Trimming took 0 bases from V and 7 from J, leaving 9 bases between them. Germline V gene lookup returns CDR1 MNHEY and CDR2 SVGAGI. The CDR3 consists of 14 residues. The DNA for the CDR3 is TGTGCCAGCAGTTACTCTGGGGGGCTTGAAAAACTGTTTTTT. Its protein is CASSYSGGLEKLFF.

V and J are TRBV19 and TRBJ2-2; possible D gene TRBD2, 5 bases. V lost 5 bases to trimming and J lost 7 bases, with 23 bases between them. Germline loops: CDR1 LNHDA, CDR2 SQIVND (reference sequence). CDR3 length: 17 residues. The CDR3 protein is CASSPLGVGRAGGELFF. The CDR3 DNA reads TGTGCCAGTAGTCCTCTCGGGGTCGGAAGGGCTGGCGGGGAGCTGTTTTTT.

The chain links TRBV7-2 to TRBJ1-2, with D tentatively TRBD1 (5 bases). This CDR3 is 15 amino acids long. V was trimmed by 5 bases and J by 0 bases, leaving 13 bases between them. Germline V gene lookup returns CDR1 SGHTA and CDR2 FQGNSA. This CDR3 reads CASSPWTTANYGYTF. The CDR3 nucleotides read TGTGCCAGCAGCCCGTGGACAACAGCTAACTATGGCTACACCTTC.

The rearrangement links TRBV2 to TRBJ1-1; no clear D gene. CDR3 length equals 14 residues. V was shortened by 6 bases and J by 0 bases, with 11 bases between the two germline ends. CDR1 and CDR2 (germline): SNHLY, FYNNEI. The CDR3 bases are TGTGCCAGCAGGGACCTTGGGGTGAACACTGAAGCTTTCTTT. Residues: CASRDLGVNTEAFF.

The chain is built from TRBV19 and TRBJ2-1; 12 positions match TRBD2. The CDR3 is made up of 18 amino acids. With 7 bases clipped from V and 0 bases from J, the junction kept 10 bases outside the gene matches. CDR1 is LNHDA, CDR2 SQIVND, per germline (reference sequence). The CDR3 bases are TGTGCCAGTAATCCCGGACTAGCGGGATTGAGCTCCTACAATGAGCAGTTCTTC. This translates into CASNPGLAGLSSYNEQFF. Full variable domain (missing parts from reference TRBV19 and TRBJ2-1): DGGITQSPKYLFRKEGQNVTLSCEQNLNHDAMYWYRQDPGQGLRLIYYSQIVNDFQKGDIAEGYSVSREKKESFPLTVTSAQKNPTAFYLCASNPGLAGLSSYNEQFFGPGTRLTVL.

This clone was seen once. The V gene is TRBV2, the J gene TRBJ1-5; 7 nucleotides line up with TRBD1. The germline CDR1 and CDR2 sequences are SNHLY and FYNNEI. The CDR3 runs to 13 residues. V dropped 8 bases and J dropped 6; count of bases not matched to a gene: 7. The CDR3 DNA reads TGTGCCAGCTCCGACAGGGAGATTCAGCCCCAGCATTTT. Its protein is CASSDREIQPQHF.

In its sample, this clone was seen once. CDR3 sequence: CASSLDSTSGNTIYF. In DNA form, the CDR3 reads TGTGCCAGCAGCTTGGACAGTACCTCTGGAAACACCATATATTTT. The V gene is TRBV5-4, the J gene TRBJ1-3; no definite D call. Germline V gene lookup returns CDR1 SGHNT and CDR2 YYREEE (reference sequence). Between the trimmed V and J ends, which lost 0 bases and 0 bases, there was a span of 7 bases. This CDR3 spans 15 amino acids.

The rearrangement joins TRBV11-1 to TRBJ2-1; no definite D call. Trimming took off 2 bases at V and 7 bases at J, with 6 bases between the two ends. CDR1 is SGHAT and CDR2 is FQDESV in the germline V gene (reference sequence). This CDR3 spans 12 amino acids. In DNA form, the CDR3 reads TGTGCCAGCAGCTTACATGGGAATGAGCAGTTCTTC. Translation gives CASSLHGNEQFF.

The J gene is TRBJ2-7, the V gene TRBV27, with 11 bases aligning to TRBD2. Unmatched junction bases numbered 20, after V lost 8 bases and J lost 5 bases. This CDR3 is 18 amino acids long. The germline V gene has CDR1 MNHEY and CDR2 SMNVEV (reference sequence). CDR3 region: CASSHLVVAGGGPHEQYF. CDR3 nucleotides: TGTGCCAGCTCCCATCTCGTAGTAGCGGGAGGGGGGCCCCACGAGCAGTACTTC.

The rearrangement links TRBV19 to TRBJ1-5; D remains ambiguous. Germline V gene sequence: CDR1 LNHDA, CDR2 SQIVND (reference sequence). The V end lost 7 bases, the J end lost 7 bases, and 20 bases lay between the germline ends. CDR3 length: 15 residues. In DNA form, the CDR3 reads TGTGCCAGTACCCCTAATGGACCAGCAAGACAGCCCCAGCATTTT. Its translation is CASTPNGPARQPQHF.

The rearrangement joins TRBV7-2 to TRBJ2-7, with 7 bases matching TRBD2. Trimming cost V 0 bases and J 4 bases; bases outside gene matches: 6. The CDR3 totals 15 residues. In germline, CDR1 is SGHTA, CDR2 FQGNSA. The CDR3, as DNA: TGTGCCAGCAGCTTAGCGGGGGTACTAGCGTACGAGCAGTACTTC. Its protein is CASSLAGVLAYEQYF.

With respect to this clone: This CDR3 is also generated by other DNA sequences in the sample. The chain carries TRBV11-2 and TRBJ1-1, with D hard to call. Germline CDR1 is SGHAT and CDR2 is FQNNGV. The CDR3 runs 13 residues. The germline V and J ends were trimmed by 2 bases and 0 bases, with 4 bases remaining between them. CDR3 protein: CASSLTVNTEAFF. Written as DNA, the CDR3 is TGTGCCAGCAGCTTAACGGTGAACACTGAAGCTTTCTTT.

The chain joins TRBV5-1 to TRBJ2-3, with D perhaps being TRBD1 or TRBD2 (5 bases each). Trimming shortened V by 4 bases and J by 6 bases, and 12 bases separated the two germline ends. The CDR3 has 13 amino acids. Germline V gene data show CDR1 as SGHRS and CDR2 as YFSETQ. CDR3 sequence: CASSPPEGDTQYF. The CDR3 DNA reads TGCGCCAGCAGCCCCCCCGAGGGGGATACGCAGTATTTT.

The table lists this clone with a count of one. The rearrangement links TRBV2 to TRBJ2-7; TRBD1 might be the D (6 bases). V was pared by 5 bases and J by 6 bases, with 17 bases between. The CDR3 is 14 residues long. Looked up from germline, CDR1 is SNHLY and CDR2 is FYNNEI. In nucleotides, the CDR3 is TGTGCCAGCAGTCGCCAGGGTGTAGGGGGCGAGCAGTACTTC. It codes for CASSRQGVGGEQYF.

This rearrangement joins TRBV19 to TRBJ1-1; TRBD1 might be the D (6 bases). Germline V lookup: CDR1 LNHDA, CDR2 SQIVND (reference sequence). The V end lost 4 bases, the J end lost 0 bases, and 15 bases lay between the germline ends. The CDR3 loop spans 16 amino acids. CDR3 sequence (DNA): TGTGCCAGTAGTAACCCCCCGGACAGACTGAACACTGAAGCTTTCTTT. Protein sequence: CASSNPPDRLNTEAFF.

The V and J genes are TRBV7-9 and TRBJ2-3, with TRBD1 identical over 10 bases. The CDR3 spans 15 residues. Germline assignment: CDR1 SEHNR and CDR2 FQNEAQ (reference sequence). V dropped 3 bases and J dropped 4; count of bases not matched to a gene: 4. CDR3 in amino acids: CASSFGTGVSDTQYF. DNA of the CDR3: TGTGCCAGCAGCTTTGGGACAGGGGTATCAGATACGCAGTATTTT.

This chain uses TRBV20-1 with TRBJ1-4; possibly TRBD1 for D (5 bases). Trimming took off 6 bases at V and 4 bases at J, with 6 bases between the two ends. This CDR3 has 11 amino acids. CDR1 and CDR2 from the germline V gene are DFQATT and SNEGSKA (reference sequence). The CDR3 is CSAQVNEKLFF. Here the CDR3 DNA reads TGCAGTGCACAGGTTAATGAAAAACTGTTTTTT.

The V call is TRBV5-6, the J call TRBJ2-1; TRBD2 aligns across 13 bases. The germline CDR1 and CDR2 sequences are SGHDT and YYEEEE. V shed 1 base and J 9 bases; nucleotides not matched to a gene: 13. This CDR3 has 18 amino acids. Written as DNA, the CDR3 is TGTGCCAGCAGCTTGAGGACTAGCGGGAGTTCCCGGGGGGGTGAGCAGTTCTTC. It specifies CASSLRTSGSSRGGEQFF.

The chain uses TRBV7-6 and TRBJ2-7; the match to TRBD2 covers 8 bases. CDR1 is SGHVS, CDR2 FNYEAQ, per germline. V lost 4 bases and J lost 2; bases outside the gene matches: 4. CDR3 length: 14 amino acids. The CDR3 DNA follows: TGTGCCAGCAGCTCGGGGGGGGTTACCTACGAGCAGTACTTC. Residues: CASSSGGVTYEQYF.

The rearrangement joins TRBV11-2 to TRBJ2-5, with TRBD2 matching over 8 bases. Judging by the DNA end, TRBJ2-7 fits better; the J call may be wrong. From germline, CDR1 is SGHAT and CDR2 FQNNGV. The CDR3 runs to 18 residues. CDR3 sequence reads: CASSLDPHPSGPAYEQYF. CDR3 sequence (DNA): TGTGCCAGCAGCTTAGATCCCCATCCTAGCGGGCCGGCCTACGAGCAGTACTTC.

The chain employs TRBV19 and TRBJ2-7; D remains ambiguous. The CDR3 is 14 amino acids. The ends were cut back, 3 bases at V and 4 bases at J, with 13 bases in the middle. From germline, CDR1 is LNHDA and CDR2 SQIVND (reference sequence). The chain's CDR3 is CASSMGALTYEQYF. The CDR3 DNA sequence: TGTGCCAGTAGTATGGGTGCCCTAACTTACGAGCAGTACTTC.

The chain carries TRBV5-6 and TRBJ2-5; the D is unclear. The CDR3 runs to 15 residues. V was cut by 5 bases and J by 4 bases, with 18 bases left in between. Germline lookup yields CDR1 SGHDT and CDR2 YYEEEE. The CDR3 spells CASRLSQAARETQYF. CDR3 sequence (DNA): TGTGCCAGCAGGCTGAGTCAGGCCGCGCGAGAGACCCAGTACTTC.

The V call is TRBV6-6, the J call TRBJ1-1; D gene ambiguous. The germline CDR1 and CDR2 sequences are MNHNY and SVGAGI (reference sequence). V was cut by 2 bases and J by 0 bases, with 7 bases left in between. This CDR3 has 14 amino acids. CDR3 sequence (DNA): TGTGCCAGCAGTTACCGCACAGTGAACACTGAAGCTTTCTTT. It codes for CASSYRTVNTEAFF.

CDR3 DNA: TGCAGCGTTGTCGAGACAGTCCTGGGGGCCACTGAAGCTTTCTTT. Encoded protein: CSVVETVLGATEAFF. This rearrangement joins TRBV29-1 to TRBJ1-1; D might be TRBD1 (6 bases). This CDR3 is built from 15 residues. The V end was cut by 4 bases, the J end by 4 bases, with 19 bases between. The germline gives CDR1 SQVTM, CDR2 ANQGSEA.